Described below is a single T cell receptor beta chain sequence and its context. Ten or more counts support this clonotype. Its cognate antigen has yet to be identified. No base quality values were provided; no much bigger clone lies one nucleotide off. From the cysteine through the phenylalanine, the CDR3 covers 13 amino acids. The CDR3 DNA has 39 bases and is translated from base 1. The V and J ends are trimmed by 5 bases and 2 bases, leaving 8 bases between them. This record comes from a study of T cell repertoires in cytomegalovirus infection (dated by TCRdb to the late 2010s). The study in broad terms: Recently identified HLA-C-restricted CMV epitopes, whose presentation resists viral immunomodulation, were targeted by peptide stimulations together with well-studied HLA-B-restricted epitopes. The HLA type of each donor mattered for the analysis, because public TCR beta signatures pointed to carriage of CMV infection along with the matching HLA type. Results and caveats for the whole study, not just this receptor: In both this cohort and an independent cohort of 300 to 450 donors, the cumulative frequency of public TCR beta family members distinguished carriers of CMV infection plus the relevant HLA type. The ex vivo response was dominated by HLA-C-restricted CMV-specific TCR beta clonotypes, which also provided the single most frequent clonotype in two of eight donors.

Sequencing was performed on an Illumina HiSeq 1500. Clones were called with MiXCR by TCRdb after fastp trimmed the public reads at Q25, and only in-frame beta chains were retained. Here each entry gathers all rows of one CDR3 protein and keeps the most common genes and DNA. For this sample there are about 920,000 distinct CDR3 sequences; 31% appear just once. The ten largest clones capture more than 13% of the sample. What this sample's treatment or condition label stands for: in vitro stimulation with specific CMV peptide epitopes to enrich CMV-specific T cells. The receptor chain draws on TRBV12-3 or TRBV12-4 and TRBJ2-3, with the D gene call left open. The sequenced sample was cultured CD8+ T cells from PBMCs, obtained from culture after CMV antigen stimulation. The TCR sequence derives from a human donor in good health (CMV status not recorded). Some clones in this sample may be carry-over from other donors' samples. This receptor has the CDR3 CASSRVFTDTQYF. The DNA sequence is as follows: TGTGCCAGCAGTAGGGTTTTCACAGATACGCAGTATTTT.